The source of this T cell receptor (beta chain) is a study of low-dose radiotherapy and immunotherapy resistance in tumors. The overall study: Intravenous administration to patients comprised nivolumab at 240 mg every two weeks and ipilimumab at 1 mg/kg every six weeks. Daily intake of oral aspirin 300 mg by patients lasted four cycles and began on cycle 1 day 1.

Priming of first-strand cDNA relied on TRAV- and TRBV-specific primers (covering alpha and beta chains). TCR amplification used around 20 PCR cycles, a constant-region primer and a V-primer adapter. The authors amplified isolated mRNA by in vitro transcription. MiXCR was run by TCRdb on the reads, yielding one entry per CDR3 protein. The sample includes about 9,800 distinct CDR3 sequences, about two fifths of them seen just once. Donors, who were enrolled in a single-arm phase I dose-escalation trial, received nivolumab, ipilimumab, aspirin, low-dose cyclophosphamide and low-dose radiotherapy. Germline V gene data show CDR1 as SGHKS and CDR2 as YYEKEE (reference sequence). V was shortened by 6 bases and J by 0 bases, with 15 bases between the two germline ends. The CDR3 contains 16 residues.

This rearrangement joins TRBV5-5 to TRBJ2-2; possibly TRBD2 for D (5 bases). This receptor was identified in a human donor with advanced metastatic prostate, ovarian, gallbladder or colorectal cancer (not recorded which). This table probably holds off-target reads from a library built for another chain. The CDR3 coding sequence is TGTGCCAGCACCCTGGTCCACGGGACGAACACCGGGGAGCTGTTTTTT. Translating gives CASTLVHGTNTGELFF. The full variable domain, rest sourced from reference TRBV5-5 and TRBJ2-2, is DAGVTQSPTHLIKTRGQQVTLRCSPISGHKSVSWYQQVLGQGPQFIFQYYEKEERGRGNFPDRFSARQFPNYSSELNVNALLLGDSALYLCASTLVHGTNTGELFFGEGSRLTVL.